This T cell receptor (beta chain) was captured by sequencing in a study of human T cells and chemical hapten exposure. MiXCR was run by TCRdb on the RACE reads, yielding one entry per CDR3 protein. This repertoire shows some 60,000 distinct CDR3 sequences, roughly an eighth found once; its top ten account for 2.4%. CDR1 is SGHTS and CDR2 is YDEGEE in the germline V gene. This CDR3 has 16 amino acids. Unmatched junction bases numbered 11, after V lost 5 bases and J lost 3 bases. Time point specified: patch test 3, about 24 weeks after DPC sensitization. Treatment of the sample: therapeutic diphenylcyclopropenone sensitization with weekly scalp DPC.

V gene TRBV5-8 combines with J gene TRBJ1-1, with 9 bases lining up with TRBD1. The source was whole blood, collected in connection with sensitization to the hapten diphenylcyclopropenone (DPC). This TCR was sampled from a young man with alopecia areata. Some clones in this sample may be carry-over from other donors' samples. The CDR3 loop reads CASRRRDRAMDTEAFF. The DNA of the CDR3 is TGTGCCAGCAGACGGAGGGACAGGGCAATGGACACTGAAGCTTTCTTT.